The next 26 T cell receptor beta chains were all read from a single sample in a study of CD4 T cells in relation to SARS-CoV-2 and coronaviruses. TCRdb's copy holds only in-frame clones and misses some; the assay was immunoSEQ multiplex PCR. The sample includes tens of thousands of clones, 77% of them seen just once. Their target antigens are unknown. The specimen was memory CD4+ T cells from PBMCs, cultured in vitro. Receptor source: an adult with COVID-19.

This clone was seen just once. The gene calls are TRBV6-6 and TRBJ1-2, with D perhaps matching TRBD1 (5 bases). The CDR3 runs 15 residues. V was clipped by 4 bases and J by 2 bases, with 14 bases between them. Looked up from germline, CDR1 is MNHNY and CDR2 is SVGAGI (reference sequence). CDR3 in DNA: TGTGCCAGCAGTTCTAGAGAGGGGAGGAACTATGGCTACACCTTC. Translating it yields CASSSREGRNYGYTF.

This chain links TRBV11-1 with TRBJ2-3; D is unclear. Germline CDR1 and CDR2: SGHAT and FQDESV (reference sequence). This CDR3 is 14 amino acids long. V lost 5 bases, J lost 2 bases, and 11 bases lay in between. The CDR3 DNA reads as TGTGCCAGCAGCCTTAATTCTGCCACAGATACGCAGTATTTT. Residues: CASSLNSATDTQYF.

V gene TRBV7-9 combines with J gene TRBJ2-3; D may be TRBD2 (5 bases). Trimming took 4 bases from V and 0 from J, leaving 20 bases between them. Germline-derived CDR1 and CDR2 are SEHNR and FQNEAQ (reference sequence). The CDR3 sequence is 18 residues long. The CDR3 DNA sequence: TGTGCCAGCAGCTCCCCGGACTGGTTGATCTCTAGCACAGATACGCAGTATTTT. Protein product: CASSSPDWLISSTDTQYF. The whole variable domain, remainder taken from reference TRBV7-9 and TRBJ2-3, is DTGVSQNPRHKITKRGQNVTFRCDPISEHNRLYWYRQTLGQGPEFLTYFQNEAQLEKSRLLSDRFSAERPKGSFSTLEIQRTEQGDSAMYLCASSSPDWLISSTDTQYFGPGTRLTVL.

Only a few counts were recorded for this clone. CDR3 bases: TGCGCCAGCAGCTTAGGCGGGCTCCTCCACGAGCAGTACTTC. This gives the protein CASSLGGLLHEQYF. The gene calls are TRBV5-1 and TRBJ2-7; D might be TRBD2 (5 bases). V lost 2 bases and J 5 bases, leaving 14 bases between the germline ends. This CDR3 spans 14 amino acids. Germline V gives CDR1 SGHRS, CDR2 YFSETQ.

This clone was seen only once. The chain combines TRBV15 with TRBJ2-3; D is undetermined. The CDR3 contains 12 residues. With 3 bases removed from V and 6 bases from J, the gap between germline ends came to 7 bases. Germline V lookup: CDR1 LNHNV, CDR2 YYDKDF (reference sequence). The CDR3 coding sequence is TGTGCCACCAGCAGGGACGGGGATACGCAGTATTTT. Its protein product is CATSRDGDTQYF.

The chain's CDR3 is CASSEGPNTEAFF. The CDR3 coding sequence is TGTGCCAGCAGTGAGGGTCCGAACACTGAAGCTTTCTTT. The J gene is TRBJ1-1, the V gene TRBV6-1, with D unresolved. The CDR3 extends over 13 amino acids. Germline CDR1 and CDR2: MNHNS and SASEGT. The V end lost 3 bases, the J end lost 1 base, and 6 bases lay between the germline ends.

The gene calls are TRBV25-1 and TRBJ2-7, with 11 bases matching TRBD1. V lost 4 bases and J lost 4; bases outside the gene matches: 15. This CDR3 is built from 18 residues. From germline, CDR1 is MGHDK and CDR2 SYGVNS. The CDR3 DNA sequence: TGTGCCAGCAGTGGGGGACAGGGGGTGGCCGGGAGACAGTACGAGCAGTACTTC. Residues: CASSGGQGVAGRQYEQYF.

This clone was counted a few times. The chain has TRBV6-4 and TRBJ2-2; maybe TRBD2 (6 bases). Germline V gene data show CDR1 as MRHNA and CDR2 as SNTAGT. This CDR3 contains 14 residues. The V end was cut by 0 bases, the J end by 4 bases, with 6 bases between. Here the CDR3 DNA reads TGTGCCAGCAGTGACTCGACTAGCACCGGGGAGCTGTTTTTT. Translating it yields CASSDSTSTGELFF.

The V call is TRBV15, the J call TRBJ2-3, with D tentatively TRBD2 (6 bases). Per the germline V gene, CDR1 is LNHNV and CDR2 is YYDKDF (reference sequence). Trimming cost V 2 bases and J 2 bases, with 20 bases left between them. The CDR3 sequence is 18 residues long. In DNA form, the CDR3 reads TGTGCCACCAGCAGATCAGGAGGGTTGGGGTCCGACACAGATACGCAGTATTTT. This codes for CATSRSGGLGSDTDTQYF.

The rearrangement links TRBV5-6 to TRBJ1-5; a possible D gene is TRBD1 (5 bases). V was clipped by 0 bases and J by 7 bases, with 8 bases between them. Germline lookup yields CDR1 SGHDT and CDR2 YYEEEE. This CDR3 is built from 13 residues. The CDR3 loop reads CASSLGRGQPQHF. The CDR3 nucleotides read TGTGCCAGCAGCTTGGGACGGGGGCAGCCCCAGCATTTT.

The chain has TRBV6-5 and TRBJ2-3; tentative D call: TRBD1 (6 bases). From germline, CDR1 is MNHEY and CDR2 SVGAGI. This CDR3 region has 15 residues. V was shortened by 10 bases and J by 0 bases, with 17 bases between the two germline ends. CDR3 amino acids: CATTSRGTSTDTQYF. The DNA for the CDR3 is TGTGCCACCACATCGAGGGGGACGAGCACAGATACGCAGTATTTT.

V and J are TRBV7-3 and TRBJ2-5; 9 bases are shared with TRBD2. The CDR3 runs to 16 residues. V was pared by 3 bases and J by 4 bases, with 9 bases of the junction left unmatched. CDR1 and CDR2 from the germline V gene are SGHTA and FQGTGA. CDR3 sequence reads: CASSFSGEREVETQYF. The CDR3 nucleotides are TGTGCCAGCAGCTTTTCCGGAGAGCGGGAGGTAGAGACCCAGTACTTC. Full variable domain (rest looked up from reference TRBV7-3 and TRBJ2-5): GAGVSQTPSNKVTEKGKYVELRCDPISGHTALYWYRQSLGQGPEFLIYFQGTGAADDSGLPNDRFFAVRPEGSVSTLKIQRTERGDSAVYLCASSFSGEREVETQYFGPGTRLLVL.

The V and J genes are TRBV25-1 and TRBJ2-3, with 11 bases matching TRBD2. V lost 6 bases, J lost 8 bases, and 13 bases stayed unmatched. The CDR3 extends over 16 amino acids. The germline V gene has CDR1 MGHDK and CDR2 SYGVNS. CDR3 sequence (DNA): TGTGCCAGCAGCGATTCTAGCGGGAGGAGGATTGGTACGCAGTATTTT. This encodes CASSDSSGRRIGTQYF.

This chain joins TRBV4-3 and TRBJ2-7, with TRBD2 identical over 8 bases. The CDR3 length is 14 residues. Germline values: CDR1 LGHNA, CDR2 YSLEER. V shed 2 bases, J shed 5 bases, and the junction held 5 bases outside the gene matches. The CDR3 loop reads CASSQRTGGDEQYF. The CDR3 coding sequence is TGCGCCAGCAGCCAAAGGACGGGGGGGGACGAGCAGTACTTC.

This CDR3 reads CASSQRQSSYNEQFF. CDR3 in DNA: TGTGCCAGCAGTCAACGACAGAGCTCCTACAATGAGCAGTTCTTC. J is TRBJ2-1 and V is TRBV25-1; a weak D match, TRBD1 (5 bases). The CDR3 extends over 15 amino acids. In germline, CDR1 is MGHDK, CDR2 SYGVNS. V was clipped by 5 bases and J by 0 bases, with 11 bases between them.

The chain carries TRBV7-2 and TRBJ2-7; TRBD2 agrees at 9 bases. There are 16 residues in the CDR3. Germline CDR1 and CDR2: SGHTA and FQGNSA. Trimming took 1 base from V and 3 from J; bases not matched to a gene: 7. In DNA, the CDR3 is TGTGCCAGCAGCTTAGGCCCGGGACTAGCTGGCTACGAGCAGTACTTC. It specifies CASSLGPGLAGYEQYF.

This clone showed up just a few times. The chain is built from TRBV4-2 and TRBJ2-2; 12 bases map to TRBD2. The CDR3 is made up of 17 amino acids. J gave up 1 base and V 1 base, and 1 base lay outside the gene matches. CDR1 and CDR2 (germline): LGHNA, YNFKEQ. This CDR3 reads CASSQVTSGRNTGELFF. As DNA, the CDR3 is TGTGCCAGCAGCCAAGTGACTAGCGGGAGGAACACCGGGGAGCTGTTTTTT.

CDR3 in DNA: TGTGCCAGCAGCTTATACCCCAGCGGAGCCCCCCCAGATACGCAGTATTTT. This encodes CASSLYPSGAPPDTQYF. This sequence joins TRBV7-2 and TRBJ2-3; possible D gene TRBD2, 5 bases. Deletions cut 2 bases from V and 4 bases from J, with 19 bases between. This CDR3 comprises 17 residues. Germline V gives CDR1 SGHTA, CDR2 FQGNSA.

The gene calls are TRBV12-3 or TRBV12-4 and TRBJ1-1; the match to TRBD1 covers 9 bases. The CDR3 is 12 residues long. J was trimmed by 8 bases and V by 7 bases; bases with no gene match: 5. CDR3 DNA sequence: TGTGCCAGCACCATAGGACAGGGGGAAGCTTTCTTT. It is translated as CASTIGQGEAFF.

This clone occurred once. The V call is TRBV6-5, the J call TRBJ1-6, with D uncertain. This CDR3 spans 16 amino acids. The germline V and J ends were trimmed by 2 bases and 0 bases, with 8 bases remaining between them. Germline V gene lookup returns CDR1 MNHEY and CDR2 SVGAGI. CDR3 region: CASSYRPSSYNSPLHF. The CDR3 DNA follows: TGTGCCAGCAGTTACCGGCCTAGCTCCTATAATTCACCCCTCCACTTT.

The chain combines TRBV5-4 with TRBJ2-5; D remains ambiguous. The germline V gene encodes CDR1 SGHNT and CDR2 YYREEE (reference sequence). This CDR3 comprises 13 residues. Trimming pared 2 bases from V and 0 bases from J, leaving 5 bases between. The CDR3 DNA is TGTGCCAGCAGCTTCAGCCACCAAGAGACCCAGTACTTC. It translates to CASSFSHQETQYF. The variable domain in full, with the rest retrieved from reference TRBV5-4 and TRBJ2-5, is ETGVTQSPTHLIKTRGQQVTLRCSSQSGHNTVSWYQQALGQGPQFIFQYYREEENGRGNFPPRFSGLQFPNYSSELNVNALELDDSALYLCASSFSHQETQYFGPGTRLLVL.

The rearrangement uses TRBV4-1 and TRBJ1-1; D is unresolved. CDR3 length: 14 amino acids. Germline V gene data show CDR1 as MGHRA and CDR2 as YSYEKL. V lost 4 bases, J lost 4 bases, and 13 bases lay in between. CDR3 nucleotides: TGCGCCAGCAGCCCTTCTGAGGGCGGCACTGAAGCTTTCTTT. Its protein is CASSPSEGGTEAFF.

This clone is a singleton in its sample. The CDR3 protein is CASSLGTAKNIQYF. The CDR3 coding sequence is TGTGCCAGCAGTTTAGGGACAGCCAAAAACATTCAGTACTTC. This sequence joins TRBV27 and TRBJ2-4, with D perhaps TRBD1 or TRBD2 (5 bases each). V lost 2 bases and J 0 bases, leaving 5 bases between the germline ends. Per germline, CDR1 MNHEY and CDR2 SMNVEV (reference sequence). The CDR3 has 14 residues.

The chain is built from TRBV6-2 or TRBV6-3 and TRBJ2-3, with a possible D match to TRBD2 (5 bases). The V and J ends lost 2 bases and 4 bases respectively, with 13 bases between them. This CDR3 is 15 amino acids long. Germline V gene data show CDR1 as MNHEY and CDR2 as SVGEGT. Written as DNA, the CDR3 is TGTGCCAGCAGTTACGGGTCCGAGGGAGCAGATACGCAGTATTTT. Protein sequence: CASSYGSEGADTQYF.

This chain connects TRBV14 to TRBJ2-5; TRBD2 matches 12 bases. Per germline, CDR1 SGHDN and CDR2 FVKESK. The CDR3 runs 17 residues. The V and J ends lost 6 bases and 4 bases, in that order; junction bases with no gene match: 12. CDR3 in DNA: TGTGCCAGCAGTCCGACTAGCGGGAGATTTGGGCGAGAGACCCAGTACTTC. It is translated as CASSPTSGRFGRETQYF.

The CDR3 here is CASSFGQGETQYF. The DNA for the CDR3 is TGTGCCAGCAGTTTTGGCCAGGGGGAGACCCAGTACTTC. V is TRBV12-3 or TRBV12-4 and J is TRBJ2-5; tentatively, D is TRBD1 (6 bases). CDR3 length equals 13 residues. V lost 3 bases and J 5 bases, leaving 10 bases between the germline ends.